This TCR beta chain was identified during a study of blood T cell repertoires in COVID-19. Germline V lookup: CDR1 MNHNY, CDR2 SVGAGI (reference sequence). V was clipped by 2 bases and J by 10 bases, with 12 bases between them. The CDR3 runs to 13 residues. Cohorts were assigned according to the clinical history that participants reported. Resolution of symptoms, clearance, or two negative PCRs was present in recovered Cohort 3 donors. Sequencing was performed with immunoSEQ multiplex PCR; in TCRdb, only in-frame clones are kept and a portion is missing. The profile shows about 300,000 clones, 80% to 90% of them singletons.

This chain joins TRBV6-6 and TRBJ1-5; D may be TRBD1 (6 bases). The TCR sequence derives from a young woman who had recovered from COVID-19. Sequenced: PBMCs or T cells enriched from blood (not recorded which). The CDR3 DNA sequence: TGTGCCAGCAGTTACCCCGAGGACAGTCCCCAGCATTTT. Its protein is CASSYPEDSPQHF.